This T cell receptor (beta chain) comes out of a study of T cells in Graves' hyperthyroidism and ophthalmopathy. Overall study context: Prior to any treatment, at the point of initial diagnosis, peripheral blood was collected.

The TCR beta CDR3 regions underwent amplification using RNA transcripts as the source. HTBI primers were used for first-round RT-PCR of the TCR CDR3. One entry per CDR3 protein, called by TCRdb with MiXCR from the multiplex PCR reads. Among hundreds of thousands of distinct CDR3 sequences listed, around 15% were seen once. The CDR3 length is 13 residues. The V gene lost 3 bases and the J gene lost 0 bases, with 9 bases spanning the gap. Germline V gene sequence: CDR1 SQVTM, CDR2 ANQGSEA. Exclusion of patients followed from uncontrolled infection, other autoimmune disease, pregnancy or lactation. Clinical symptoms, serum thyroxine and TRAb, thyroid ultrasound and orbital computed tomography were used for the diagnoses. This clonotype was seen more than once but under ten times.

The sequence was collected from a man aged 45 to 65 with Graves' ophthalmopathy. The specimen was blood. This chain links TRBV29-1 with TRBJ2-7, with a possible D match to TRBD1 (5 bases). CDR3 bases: TGCAGCGTTGAGCAGGGTCCCTCCTACGAGCAGTACTTC. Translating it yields CSVEQGPSYEQYF.